This paragraph covers one TCR beta chain sequence. What it recognizes is unknown. The sample belongs to a study of type 1 regulatory T cells. Study-level information: An in vitro protocol generated T-allo10, a Tr1-enriched, alloantigen-specific CD4 T cell product. Study-level findings and limits: Compared with non-type 1 regulatory T cells, type 1 regulatory T cells showed a more restricted TCR repertoire.

In TCRdb, the reads were re-called with MiXCR into one record per CDR3 protein. Of tens of thousands of distinct CDR3 sequences listed, 9.5% to 15% are singletons. Sequenced sample: cultured non-Tr1 T cells, either the whole culture or a sorted T cell fraction (not recorded which). The receptor was derived from a human donor in good health.

CDR3 DNA sequence: TGTGCCAGCAGCGTATCTCCAGGGAACACCGGGGAGCTGTTTTTT. Its protein is CASSVSPGNTGELFF. V and J are TRBV9 and TRBJ2-2; no reliable D call. The ends were cut back, 1 base at V and 1 base at J, with 8 bases in the middle. Germline V CDR1 and CDR2: SGDLS, YYNGEE. The CDR3 sequence is 15 residues long.